This paragraph covers one TCR beta chain sequence. This sample is drawn from a study of T cell changes during pregnancy in multiple sclerosis. The repertoire was sequenced with immunoSEQ multiplex PCR; TCRdb's copy has only in-frame clones and lacks some. The sample lists roughly 89,000 clones; 94% were seen once. The V end was cut by 8 bases, the J end by 9 bases, with 27 bases between. This CDR3 has 16 amino acids. The V gene's germline CDR1 is SGHRS and CDR2 YFSETQ. This chain joins TRBV5-1 and TRBJ2-1; D possibly corresponds to TRBD2 (5 bases). Sequencing was performed on peripheral blood, taken after pregnancy. This clonotype originated in a female donor in good health, enrolled as a control in a pregnancy study. The DNA for the CDR3 is TGCGCCAGTCAACCCACCGGTCCCACAATAGGGAGTGAGCAGTTCTTC. It is translated as CASQPTGPTIGSEQFF.